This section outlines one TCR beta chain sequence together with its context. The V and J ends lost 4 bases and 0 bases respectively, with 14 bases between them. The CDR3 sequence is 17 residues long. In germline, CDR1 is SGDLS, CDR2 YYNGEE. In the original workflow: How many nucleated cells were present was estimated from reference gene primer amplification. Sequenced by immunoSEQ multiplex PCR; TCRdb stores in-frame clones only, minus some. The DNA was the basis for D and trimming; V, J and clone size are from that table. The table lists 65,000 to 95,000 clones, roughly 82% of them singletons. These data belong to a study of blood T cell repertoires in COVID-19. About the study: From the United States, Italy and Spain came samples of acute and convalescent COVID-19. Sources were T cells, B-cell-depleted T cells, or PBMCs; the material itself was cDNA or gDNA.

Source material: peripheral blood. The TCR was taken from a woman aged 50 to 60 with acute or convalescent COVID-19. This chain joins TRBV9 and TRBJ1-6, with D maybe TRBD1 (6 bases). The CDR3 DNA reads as TGTGCCAGCAGCCCCCGACAGGTCAGCTCCTATAATTCACCCCTCCACTTT. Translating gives CASSPRQVSSYNSPLHF.